The rows below give T cell receptor beta chains drawn from one sample of a study of blood T cell repertoires in COVID-19. Sequenced by immunoSEQ multiplex PCR; TCRdb stores in-frame clones only, minus some. In the table there are 100,000 to 150,000 clones, less than 90% of which are singletons. The specimen sequenced was peripheral blood. The source of these receptors is a woman aged 30 to 39 who had recovered from COVID-19. CDR3s include the opening cysteine and the closing phenylalanine or tryptophan.

V gene	CDR3 protein
TRBV2	CASSEYYRTGVHDEQFF
TRBV13	CASSLGQVSSGELFF
TRBV11-2	CASSLERGHRDEQFF
TRBV29-1	CSVGSKSGTMGDEQFF
TRBV10-3	CAINDRGIDEAFF
TRBV6-1	CASSEASREVYEQYF
TRBV6-1	CASRTGTGNGYTF
TRBV2	CASTGNRELFF
TRBV27	CASSLSINRESDTQYF
TRBV20-1	CSARGQGRHSPLHF
TRBV6-5	CASSYGGAVSGGYTF
TRBV6-5	CASSYSGGDTQYF
TRBV6-6	CASSPPGSETQYF
TRBV5-1	CASSLAGGNTEAFF
TRBV6-5	CASSSTGEWDTF
TRBV7-9	CASSYSSGYTF
TRBV20-1	CSAGGQGRRYEQYF
TRBV19	CASTFRGKSSYNEQFF
TRBV29-1	CSVWTGERGEQYF
TRBV6-5	CASSGGAGNQPQHF
TRBV12-5	CASGTGGNQPQHF
TRBV4-1	CASSQESGRNNQPQHF
TRBV2	CASTSGGPDEQYF
TRBV5-1	CASSLVDQKGETQYF